The entry below describes one T cell receptor beta chain. Its specificity is not known. Sequencing used immunoSEQ multiplex PCR; TCRdb keeps in-frame clones, though not all of them. The sample lists under 600,000 clones, about 96% occurring once. CDR1 is MNHEY, CDR2 SMNVEV, per germline (reference sequence). The CDR3 is 16 amino acids. The trim removed 6 bases at V and 2 bases at J, leaving 7 bases unmatched. The data originate from a study of shared clonotypes between healthy human individuals. Broader study findings: Although depth was large, rarefaction showed that sequencing of the sorted subsets was incomplete.

The chain is built from TRBV27 and TRBJ1-5, with TRBD1 matching over 10 bases. The TCR comes from a woman in her 30s in good health. The sample taken for sequencing was naive CD4+ T cells sorted from blood. Subset meaning: CD45RA+ positively selected. The CDR3 coding sequence is TGTGCCAGCAGCGCGGCCGGGACAGGGGGCAATCAGCCCCAGCATTTT. Residues: CASSAAGTGGNQPQHF.